The T cell receptor beta chain under discussion was sequenced for a study of T-cell reconstitution after alpha-beta-depleted transplantation in children. The library targeted TCRbeta and was prepared with unique molecular identifiers. TCRdb redid the calling of the PCR reads with MiXCR, one entry per CDR3 protein. The sample records about 610,000 distinct CDR3 sequences, approximately 10% being singletons. This clonotype was seen more than once but under ten times. The CDR3 is made up of 14 amino acids. V was pared by 5 bases and J by 4 bases, with 12 bases between. CDR1 is SQVTM, CDR2 ANQGSEA, per germline.

V and J are TRBV29-1 and TRBJ2-6; no definite D call. The sequenced sample was PBMCs from the stem cell graft donor, obtained from the stem cell graft. The receptor was isolated from a human donor who donated a stem cell graft to a child with acute myeloid leukemia. The CDR3 here is CSVLAESGANVLTF. DNA for the CDR3: TGCAGCGTTTTGGCTGAGTCAGGGGCCAACGTCCTGACTTTC.